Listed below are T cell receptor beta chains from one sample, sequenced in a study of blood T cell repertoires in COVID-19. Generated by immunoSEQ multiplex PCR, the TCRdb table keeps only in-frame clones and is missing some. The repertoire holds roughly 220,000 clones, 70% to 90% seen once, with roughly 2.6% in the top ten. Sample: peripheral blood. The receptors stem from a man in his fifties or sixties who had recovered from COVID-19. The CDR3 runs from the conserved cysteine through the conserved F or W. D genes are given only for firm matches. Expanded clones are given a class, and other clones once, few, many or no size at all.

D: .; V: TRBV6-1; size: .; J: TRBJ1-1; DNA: TGTGCCAGCAGTGAATACGGAGGGACCTTTGAAGCTTTCTTT; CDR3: CASSEYGGTFEAFF
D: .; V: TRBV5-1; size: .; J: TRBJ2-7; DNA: TGCGCCAGCAGCTTGTCGGACGAGCAGTACTTC; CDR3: CASSLSDEQYF
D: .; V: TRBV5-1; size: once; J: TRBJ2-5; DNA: TGCGCCAGCAGTTTAGCGGTCCAAGAGACCCAGTACTTC; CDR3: CASSLAVQETQYF
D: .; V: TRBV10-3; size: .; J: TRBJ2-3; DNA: TGTGCCATCAGTGCTCTATCGAGGGATACGCAGTATTTT; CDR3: CAISALSRDTQYF
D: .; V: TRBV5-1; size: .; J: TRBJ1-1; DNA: TGCGCCAGCAGCTTGGAACCGGTGAACACTGAAGCTTTCTTT; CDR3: CASSLEPVNTEAFF
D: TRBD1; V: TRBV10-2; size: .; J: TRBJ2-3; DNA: TGCGCCACCGATCAGGGACAGGGAGATACGCAGTATTTT; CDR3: CATDQGQGDTQYF
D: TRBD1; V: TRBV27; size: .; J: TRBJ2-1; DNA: TGTGCCAGCAAGGACAGGGGTTACAATGAGCAGTTCTTC; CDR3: CASKDRGYNEQFF
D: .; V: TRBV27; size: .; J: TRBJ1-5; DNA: TGTGCCAGCAGTTTATTGGGGGCAGGTCAGCCCCAGCATTTT; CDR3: CASSLLGAGQPQHF
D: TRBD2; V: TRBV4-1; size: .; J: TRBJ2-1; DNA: TGCGCCAGCAGCCAAGATAGGTGGGGAGAGAGCGGGAGGGGGTCCAATGAGCAGTTCTTC; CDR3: CASSQDRWGESGRGSNEQFF
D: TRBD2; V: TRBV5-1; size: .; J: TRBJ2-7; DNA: TGCGCCAGCAGCCCTGGACTAGCGGGCTCCTACGAGCAGTACTTC; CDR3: CASSPGLAGSYEQYF
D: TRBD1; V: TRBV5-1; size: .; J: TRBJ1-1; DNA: TGCGCCAGCAGCTTTCTGACAGGGATGAACACTGAAGCTTTCTTT; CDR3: CASSFLTGMNTEAFF
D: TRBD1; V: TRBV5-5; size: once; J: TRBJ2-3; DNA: TGTGCCAGCAGCCAAACAGGGGGGCAAGATACGCAGTATTTT; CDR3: CASSQTGGQDTQYF
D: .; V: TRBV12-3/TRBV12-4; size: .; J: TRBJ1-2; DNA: TGTGCCAGCAGTGCAGGGAACGGCTACACCTTC; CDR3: CASSAGNGYTF
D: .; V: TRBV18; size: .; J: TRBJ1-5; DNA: TGTGCCAGCTCACCCCCCGAACTCAATCAGCCCCAGCATTTT; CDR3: CASSPPELNQPQHF
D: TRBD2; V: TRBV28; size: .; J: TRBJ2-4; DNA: TGTGCCAGCAGTCTGGGGGGGGCCAAAAACATTCAGTACTTC; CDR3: CASSLGGAKNIQYF
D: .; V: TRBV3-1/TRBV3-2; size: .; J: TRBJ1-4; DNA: TGTGCCAGCAGCCGGGCCTCGTCGAATGAAAAACTGTTTTTT; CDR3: CASSRASSNEKLFF
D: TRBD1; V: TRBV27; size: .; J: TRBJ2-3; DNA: TGTGCCAGCAGGAACAGGGGAACAGATACGCAGTATTTT; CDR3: CASRNRGTDTQYF
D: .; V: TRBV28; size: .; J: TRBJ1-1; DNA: TGTGCCAGCTCGTACACTGAAGCTTTCTTT; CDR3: CASSYTEAFF
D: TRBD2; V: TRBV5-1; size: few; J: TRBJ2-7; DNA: TGCGCCAGCAGCTTGGGGGCTAGCGGGAACTACGAGCAGTACTTC; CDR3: CASSLGASGNYEQYF
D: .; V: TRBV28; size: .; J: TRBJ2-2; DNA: TGTGCCACCTTAGGGGCAAGTAACACCGGGGAGCTGTTTTTT; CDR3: CATLGASNTGELFF
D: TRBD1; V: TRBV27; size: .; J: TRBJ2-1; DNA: TGTGCCAGCAGTTACCGACAGGGAACCACACCGAAGTACAATGAGCAGTTCTTC; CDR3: CASSYRQGTTPKYNEQFF
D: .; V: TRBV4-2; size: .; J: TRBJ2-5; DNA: TGTGCCAGCAGCCAAGGGGGCGAAGGGGGCCAAGAGACCCAGTACTTC; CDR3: CASSQGGEGGQETQYF